These T cell receptor beta chains were read from a single sample in a study of T-cell memory formation after mild COVID-19. Each CDR3 protein gets one entry after TCRdb re-called the 5' RACE reads with MiXCR. The data show under 550,000 distinct CDR3 sequences, with around a sixth seen just once and 10% to 15% held by the top ten. The specimen sequenced was PBMCs or a T cell subset sorted from them (not recorded which). The source is an adult woman who had mild COVID-19 (a few samples of this study predate the infection). Cell type and time point are not known. Both conserved end residues are trimmed from each CDR3. Each record gives: V gene, J gene, CDR3 protein.

TRBV4-3	TRBJ2-5	ASSQVFAGVSETQY
TRBV6-1	TRBJ2-2	ASSSWDGDSPPLF
TRBV4-1	TRBJ2-7	ASSHGMRSGRGNFYEQY
TRBV3-1	TRBJ2-7	ASSQSGAHEQY
TRBV5-1	TRBJ2-1	ASSLAPLSGEIYNEQF
TRBV5-1	TRBJ2-1	ASSLLLAGHEQF
TRBV19	TRBJ1-1	ASSINRYTEAF
TRBV5-1	TRBJ2-5	ASSSLARAPYRIQETQY
TRBV5-1	TRBJ2-7	ASSVSGTRTYEQY
TRBV29-1	TRBJ1-1	SVNSGANTEAF
TRBV7-2	TRBJ2-5	ASSLEGRGRFQETQY
TRBV7-8	TRBJ2-2	ASSLARTGAGELF
TRBV7-2	TRBJ2-1	ASSQASSGGWNEQF
TRBV7-2	TRBJ1-6	ASSSARSYNSPLH
TRBV30	TRBJ2-3	AWEAGLTDTQY
TRBV20-1	TRBJ2-7	SAREVADQYEQY
TRBV18	TRBJ1-5	ASSPNQPQH
TRBV5-1	TRBJ2-3	ASSDIAGGSTDTQY
TRBV3-1	TRBJ2-3	ASSSWKSTDTQY
TRBV9	TRBJ1-3	ASSVQPDFRSGNTIY
TRBV7-2	TRBJ1-1	ASSLESVNTEAF
TRBV30	TRBJ2-2	AWKPPTSGYTGELF
TRBV7-2	TRBJ2-3	ASSPGLSGGGTDTQY
TRBV6-5	TRBJ2-5	ASSYFDRLGETQY
TRBV21-1	TRBJ1-5	ASSSDRVHPPLGNQPQH
TRBV30	TRBJ1-2	AWTPGQGRYGYT
TRBV9	TRBJ1-3	ASSDVGVSGNTIY
TRBV24-1	TRBJ2-1	ATSEIPGTGAHNEQF
TRBV7-8	TRBJ1-1	ASSLGQRGLNTEAF
TRBV4-1	TRBJ2-7	ASSQDHTSSGRYEQY
TRBV6-2/TRBV6-3	TRBJ2-1	ASSGYLASYNEQF
TRBV12-5	TRBJ2-7	ASRSGSTYEQY
TRBV7-9	TRBJ2-1	ASSLGPSSGPGGEQF
TRBV30	TRBJ2-4	AWKSPGQGINIQY
TRBV15	TRBJ1-3	ATSRGGGKIGNTIY
TRBV24-1	TRBJ2-5	ATSDGGEQETQY
TRBV12-3/TRBV12-4	TRBJ1-4	ASSLWGQGAGEKLF